One and the same sample provided the 7 T cell receptor beta chains below, sequenced in a study of shared clonotypes between healthy human individuals. Profiled with immunoSEQ multiplex PCR; TCRdb holds only in-frame clones, not every one. The profile shows about 480,000 clones, 79% of them singletons. The sequenced sample consisted of PBMCs. These TCRs come from a woman between 35 and 50 years old in good health. Some clones in this sample may be carry-over from other donors' samples.

Here the CDR3 DNA reads TGTGCCAGCAGCACAGACCACTACGAGCAGTACTTC. Amino acids: CASSTDHYEQYF. The chain links TRBV5-6 to TRBJ2-7; unclear D gene. In germline, CDR1 is SGHDT, CDR2 YYEEEE. Trimming left V 4 bases short and J 3 bases short, with 8 bases between. The CDR3 is 12 residues long.

This chain links TRBV5-5 with TRBJ2-5; TRBD2 might be the D (5 bases). CDR1 is SGHKS, CDR2 YYEKEE, per germline (reference sequence). The V gene lost 0 bases and the J gene lost 2 bases, with 11 bases spanning the gap. The CDR3 is 15 amino acids. CDR3 bases: TGTGCCAGCAGCTTGGGGGGAGAAAGGCAAGAGACCCAGTACTTC. Translated, it gives CASSLGGERQETQYF.

The chain is built from TRBV9 and TRBJ2-1, with 12 bases lining up with TRBD2. Looked up from germline, CDR1 is SGDLS and CDR2 is YYNGEE. V lost 4 bases to trimming and J lost 8 bases; unmatched junction nucleotides: 10. The CDR3 consists of 16 residues. The CDR3 protein is CASSPLFGLAGHEQFF. As DNA, the CDR3 is TGTGCCAGCAGCCCCTTGTTTGGACTAGCGGGACATGAGCAGTTCTTC.

This chain connects TRBV7-9 to TRBJ2-7; D gene unclear. The germline V gene has CDR1 SEHNR and CDR2 FQNEAQ (reference sequence). This CDR3 spans 12 amino acids. V gave up 3 bases and J gave up 4 bases, with 7 bases separating them. The CDR3 coding sequence is TGTGCCAGCAGCTTCGGTTTATACGAGCAGTACTTC. This gives the protein CASSFGLYEQYF.

V and J are TRBV4-1 and TRBJ2-7, with 11 bases that match TRBD2. The CDR3 consists of 15 residues. In germline, CDR1 is MGHRA, CDR2 YSYEKL. With 2 bases clipped from V and 7 bases from J, the junction kept 7 bases outside the gene matches. The CDR3: CASSQPLAGGGEQYF. The CDR3 DNA is TGCGCCAGCAGCCAACCCTTAGCGGGAGGGGGTGAGCAGTACTTC.

This sequence joins TRBV28 and TRBJ2-7, with TRBD1 as a possible D gene (6 bases). Per the germline V gene, CDR1 is MDHEN and CDR2 is SYDVKM. CDR3 size: 13 residues. V gave up 5 bases and J gave up 2 bases, with 10 bases separating them. DNA for the CDR3: TGTGCCAGCAGTAACAGGGAACCCTACGAGCAGTACTTC. The encoded protein is CASSNREPYEQYF.

Turning to this clone: The sample holds other DNA sequences that translate to the same CDR3. The chain uses TRBV6-5 and TRBJ1-5, with D perhaps matching TRBD1 (5 bases). Germline V gene sequence: CDR1 MNHEY, CDR2 SVGAGI. Trimming removed 0 bases from V and 2 bases from J, with 5 bases in between. This CDR3 is 14 amino acids long. This CDR3 is CASSYSGGNQPQHF. As DNA, the CDR3 is TGTGCCAGCAGTTACTCAGGGGGCAATCAGCCCCAGCATTTT.